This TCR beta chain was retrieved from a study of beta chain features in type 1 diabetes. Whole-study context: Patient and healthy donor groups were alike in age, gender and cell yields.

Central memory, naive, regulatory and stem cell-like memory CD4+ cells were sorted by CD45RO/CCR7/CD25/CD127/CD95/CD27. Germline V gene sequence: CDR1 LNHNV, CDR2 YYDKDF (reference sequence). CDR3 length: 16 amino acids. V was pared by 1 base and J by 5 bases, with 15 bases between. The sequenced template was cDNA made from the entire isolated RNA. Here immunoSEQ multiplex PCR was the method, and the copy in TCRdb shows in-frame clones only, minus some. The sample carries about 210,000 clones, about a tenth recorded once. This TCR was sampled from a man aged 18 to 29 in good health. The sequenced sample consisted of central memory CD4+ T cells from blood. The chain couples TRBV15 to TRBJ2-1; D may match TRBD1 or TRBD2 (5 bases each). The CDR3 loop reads CATSRVGTNLHNEQFF. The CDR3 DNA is TGTGCCACCAGCAGAGTCGGGACCAACCTCCACAATGAGCAGTTCTTC.